These 28 T cell receptor beta chains were sequenced from one sample in a study of blood T cell repertoires in COVID-19. Sequencing was performed with immunoSEQ multiplex PCR; in TCRdb, only in-frame clones are kept and a portion is missing. The table has 100,000 to 150,000 clones, around 89% seen once. Sequenced sample: peripheral blood. These receptors originate from a man in his fifties or sixties with active or convalescent COVID-19.

The rearrangement links TRBV28 to TRBJ1-2, with D possibly being TRBD1 (5 bases). The germline V gene encodes CDR1 MDHEN and CDR2 SYDVKM. V was pared by 2 bases and J by 4 bases, with 11 bases between. The CDR3 is 14 residues long. CDR3 in amino acids: CASSLVQGGYGYTF. The CDR3 DNA reads TGTGCCAGCAGTTTAGTCCAGGGAGGCTATGGCTACACCTTC.

This chain uses TRBV7-7 with TRBJ2-5; unclear D gene. In germline, CDR1 is SSHAT, CDR2 FNYEAQ (reference sequence). The CDR3 is 14 residues long. V was trimmed by 1 base and J by 4 bases, leaving 10 bases between them. In nucleotides, the CDR3 is TGTGCCAGCAGCTTAGGCGGCCCCCGAGAGACCCAGTACTTC. This gives the protein CASSLGGPRETQYF.

The rearrangement uses TRBV24-1 and TRBJ1-5, with a tentative D call TRBD1 (5 bases). CDR3 length: 13 residues. The V gene's germline CDR1 is KGHDR and CDR2 SFDVKD. V was trimmed by 9 bases and J by 4 bases, leaving 12 bases between them. This chain's CDR3 is CATQGVWNQPQHF. As DNA, the CDR3 is TGTGCCACCCAGGGTGTTTGGAATCAGCCCCAGCATTTT.

The V and J genes are TRBV4-1 and TRBJ2-1, with 8 bases matching TRBD2. The CDR3 totals 14 residues. The trim removed 4 bases at V and 4 bases at J, leaving 3 bases unmatched. The germline V gene encodes CDR1 MGHRA and CDR2 YSYEKL. CDR3 DNA sequence: TGCGCCAGCAGCCCTAGCGGGTATTACAATGAGCAGTTCTTC. This translates into CASSPSGYYNEQFF.

This sequence joins TRBV5-1 and TRBJ1-1; TRBD1 agrees at 8 bases. CDR3 length: 14 residues. The germline V gene has CDR1 SGHRS and CDR2 YFSETQ. V shed 0 bases, J shed 8 bases, and the junction held 6 bases outside the gene matches. The CDR3 region is CASSLEGTGREAFF. The CDR3 nucleotides read TGCGCCAGCAGCTTGGAAGGGACAGGTAGAGAAGCTTTCTTT. Together with reference TRBV5-1 and TRBJ1-1, the CDR3 gives the full variable domain: KAGVTQTPRYLIKTRGQQVTLSCSPISGHRSVSWYQQTPGQGLQFLFEYFSETQRNKGNFPGRFSGRQFSNSRSEMNVSTLELGDSALYLCASSLEGTGREAFFGQGTRLTVV.

The gene calls are TRBV19 and TRBJ1-5; no clear D gene. This CDR3 is 13 amino acids long. Trimming removed 4 bases from V and 5 bases from J, with 9 bases in between. CDR1 is LNHDA and CDR2 is SQIVND in the germline V gene (reference sequence). The CDR3, as DNA: TGTGCCAGTAGTAGTTCCCTTGATCAGCCCCAGCATTTT. Translated, it gives CASSSSLDQPQHF.

This clone has just a few counts. The genes are TRBV9 and TRBJ2-1, with D possibly being TRBD2 (6 bases). CDR3 length: 14 residues. V shed 0 bases and J shed 13 bases, with 17 bases lying between them. The germline V gene encodes CDR1 SGDLS and CDR2 YYNGEE. As DNA, the CDR3 is TGTGCCAGCAGCGTAGCTGTGTCGGGAGAAAGCCAGTTCTTC. This translates into CASSVAVSGESQFF.

This chain links TRBV9 with TRBJ2-1; D may be TRBD2 (6 bases). V was shortened by 0 bases and J by 2 bases, with 12 bases between the two germline ends. The CDR3 sequence is 16 residues long. Germline lookup yields CDR1 SGDLS and CDR2 YYNGEE. The CDR3 here is CASSVGIAAPYNEQFF. CDR3 nucleotide sequence: TGTGCCAGCAGCGTAGGAATAGCGGCCCCCTACAATGAGCAGTTCTTC.

The rearrangement uses TRBV3-1 (or the pseudogene TRBV3-2) and TRBJ1-6; D unresolved. V was trimmed by 1 base and J by 13 bases, leaving 11 bases between them. The V gene's germline CDR1 is LGHDT and CDR2 YNNKEL (reference sequence). This CDR3 is built from 13 residues. CDR3 DNA: TGTGCCAGCAGCCAAGCCGTTGCGTCCCCCCTCCACTTT. Translation gives CASSQAVASPLHF.

The chain links TRBV9 to TRBJ2-1; 10 positions match TRBD1. This CDR3 region has 16 residues. Trimming removed 5 bases from V and 6 bases from J; junction bases left unmatched: 11. Germline loops: CDR1 SGDLS, CDR2 YYNGEE. The CDR3 region has the DNA TGTGCCAGCAGTCGTAGGGGGGACAGGGGTTTCAATGAGCAGTTCTTC. This encodes CASSRRGDRGFNEQFF.

The V and J genes are TRBV10-3 and TRBJ1-1; D may be TRBD1 (5 bases). Trimming took off 10 bases at V and 1 base at J, with 19 bases between the two ends. From germline, CDR1 is ENHRY and CDR2 SYGVKD. The CDR3 has 15 residues. The CDR3 region has the DNA TGTGCCACCAAGGCCCCAGGGCGGGGGAACACTGAAGCTTTCTTT. Protein: CATKAPGRGNTEAFF.

The V call is TRBV7-7, the J call TRBJ2-7; D is ambiguous. The CDR3 runs to 15 residues. V shed 2 bases and J shed 3 bases, with 14 bases lying between them. Per the germline V gene, CDR1 is SSHAT and CDR2 is FNYEAQ (reference sequence). The CDR3 loop reads CASSLFTLPYYEQYF. For the CDR3, the DNA is TGTGCCAGCAGCTTATTCACTCTCCCATACTACGAGCAGTACTTC. The full variable domain, in which reference TRBV7-7 and TRBJ2-7 provide the parts outside the CDR3, is GAGVSQSPRYKVTKRGQDVTLRCDPISSHATLYWYQQALGQGPEFLTYFNYEAQPDKSGLPSDRFSAERPEGSISTLTIQRTEQRDSAMYRCASSLFTLPYYEQYFGPGTRLTVT.

CDR3 sequence (DNA): TGTGCCAGCAGTCTACAACAGGGAGGGTCCTACAATGAGCAGTTCTTC. Its protein is CASSLQQGGSYNEQFF. V and J are TRBV2 and TRBJ2-1; perhaps TRBD2 as D (7 bases). Germline V gives CDR1 SNHLY, CDR2 FYNNEI. The CDR3 extends over 16 amino acids. Trimming left V 5 bases short and J 1 base short, with 15 bases between.

This clone was found once. The rearrangement uses TRBV7-6 and TRBJ2-7; D is possibly TRBD2 (5 bases). CDR1 SGHVS and CDR2 FNYEAQ come from the germline V gene. The length of the CDR3 is 13 residues. The ends were cut back, 5 bases at V and 4 bases at J, with 12 bases in the middle. The CDR3 spells CASSVSGGYEQYF. Here the CDR3 DNA reads TGTGCCAGCAGCGTAAGCGGCGGGTACGAGCAGTACTTC.

The J gene is TRBJ1-6, the V gene TRBV9, with TRBD1 identical over 7 bases. This CDR3 is 15 amino acids long. V shed 3 bases, J shed 9 bases, and the junction held 9 bases outside the gene matches. The V gene's germline CDR1 is SGDLS and CDR2 YYNGEE. The CDR3 sequence is CASSAQGQGSSPLHF. The CDR3 bases are TGTGCCAGCAGCGCACAGGGGCAGGGGAGTTCACCCCTCCACTTT.

This sequence joins TRBV19 and TRBJ2-3; D gene unclear. Per germline, CDR1 LNHDA and CDR2 SQIVND (reference sequence). This CDR3 is 13 amino acids long. Trimming shortened V by 3 bases and J by 0 bases, and 4 bases separated the two germline ends. CDR3 loop: CASSIGSTDTQYF. For the CDR3, the DNA is TGTGCCAGTAGTATCGGTAGCACAGATACGCAGTATTTT.

The chain has TRBV19 and TRBJ1-2, with D perhaps matching TRBD1 (6 bases). The CDR3 consists of 13 residues. Trimming pared 2 bases from V and 8 bases from J, leaving 12 bases between. Per germline, CDR1 LNHDA and CDR2 SQIVND (reference sequence). The CDR3 DNA sequence: TGTGCCAGTAGTATAAGGGCAGGGGAGGGCTACACCTTC. Amino acids: CASSIRAGEGYTF.

The chain combines TRBV4-3 with TRBJ1-1; TRBD1 is a possible D gene (5 bases). Trimming left V 1 base short and J 0 bases short, with 9 bases between. The CDR3 loop spans 15 amino acids. Germline loops: CDR1 LGHNA, CDR2 YSLEER. The CDR3 DNA sequence: TGCGCCAGCAGCCAAGGTCAGGGCCTGAACACTGAAGCTTTCTTT. Its translation: CASSQGQGLNTEAFF.

V is TRBV12-5 and J is TRBJ2-5; TRBD2 aligns across 10 bases. Germline values: CDR1 LGHNT, CDR2 FRNRAP. The CDR3 is made up of 16 amino acids. Trimming took 5 bases from V and 1 from J; bases not matched to a gene: 7. Here the CDR3 DNA reads TGTGCTAGTGGTAGTTCAGCGGGGGGGCCCCAAGAGACCCAGTACTTC. Translating it yields CASGSSAGGPQETQYF.

The rearrangement links TRBV4-3 to TRBJ2-1; 8 bases fit TRBD2. The junction had 11 bases not matched to a gene; V was cut back by 0 bases and J by 10 bases. Germline CDR1 LGHNA, CDR2 YSLEER. There are 16 residues in the CDR3. CDR3 nucleotide sequence: TGCGCCAGCAGCCAAGATCCCAACGGGGGGGCAGGCGAGCAGTTCTTC. As protein: CASSQDPNGGAGEQFF.

V is TRBV19 and J is TRBJ1-2; no clear D. The CDR3 has 13 amino acids. V was cut by 5 bases and J by 4 bases, with 11 bases left in between. Germline-derived CDR1 and CDR2 are LNHDA and SQIVND (reference sequence). CDR3 DNA: TGTGCCAGTAGTGAATCTAGGTTCTATGGCTACACCTTC. Amino acids: CASSESRFYGYTF.

The chain has TRBV6-5 and TRBJ1-6; 8 positions agree with TRBD1. CDR3 size: 15 residues. The V gene's germline CDR1 is MNHEY and CDR2 SVGAGI. Unmatched junction bases numbered 13, after V lost 9 bases and J lost 9 bases. CDR3 nucleotide sequence: TGTGCCAGTTCTTTGATGGTCACAGGGGGTTCACCCCTCCACTTT. This sequence encodes CASSLMVTGGSPLHF.

This chain uses TRBV27 with TRBJ1-1, with a possible D match to TRBD1 (6 bases). Germline V lookup: CDR1 MNHEY, CDR2 SMNVEV (reference sequence). The CDR3 is 17 amino acids. The V end lost 5 bases, the J end lost 0 bases, and 19 bases lay between the germline ends. The CDR3 reads CASSPHRVPVMNTEAFF. CDR3 DNA sequence: TGTGCCAGCAGTCCGCACAGGGTTCCGGTGATGAACACTGAAGCTTTCTTT.

This clone turned up a few times. The chain has TRBV9 and TRBJ2-2, with 7 bases identical to TRBD1. The CDR3 loop spans 15 amino acids. Germline lookup yields CDR1 SGDLS and CDR2 YYNGEE. The trim removed 4 bases at V and 0 bases at J, leaving 3 bases unmatched. CDR3 in DNA: TGTGCCAGCAGCCCCGGGACAGCGAACACCGGGGAGCTGTTTTTT. Translating gives CASSPGTANTGELFF.

The gene calls are TRBV29-1 and TRBJ2-3, with D tentatively TRBD1 (6 bases). Germline CDR1 reads SQVTM; CDR2 reads ANQGSEA. The germline V and J ends were trimmed by 4 bases and 1 base, with 6 bases remaining between them. This CDR3 spans 12 amino acids. CDR3 in DNA: TGCAGCGTTGCAGGGGGCACAGATACGCAGTATTTT. It codes for CSVAGGTDTQYF.

The genes are TRBV28 and TRBJ2-4, with D possibly being TRBD1 (6 bases). In germline, CDR1 is MDHEN, CDR2 SYDVKM. There are 16 residues in the CDR3. Trimming removed 2 bases from V and 3 bases from J, with 14 bases in between. CDR3 protein: CASSLPRQAYKNIQYF. CDR3 nucleotides: TGTGCCAGCAGTTTACCAAGACAGGCATACAAAAACATTCAGTACTTC. Combining the CDR3 with reference TRBV28 and TRBJ2-4 gives the whole variable domain DVKVTQSSRYLVKRTGEKVFLECVQDMDHENMFWYRQDPGLGLRLIYFSYDVKMKEKGDIPEGYSVSREKKERFSLILESASTNQTSMYLCASSLPRQAYKNIQYFGAGTRLSVL.

The chain combines TRBV3-1 (or the pseudogene TRBV3-2) with TRBJ1-1; 7 bases agree with TRBD1. The CDR3 has 15 amino acids. Trimming took 2 bases from V and 3 from J; bases not matched to a gene: 6. The germline V gene encodes CDR1 LGHDT and CDR2 YNNKEL (reference sequence). Written as DNA, the CDR3 is TGTGCCAGCAGCCAACAGACAGGGAGGCACACTGAAGCTTTCTTT. Its protein is CASSQQTGRHTEAFF.

The chain couples TRBV29-1 to TRBJ1-4, with D uncertain. Trimming left V 5 bases short and J 8 bases short, with 12 bases between. The CDR3 spans 12 residues. Looked up from germline, CDR1 is SQVTM and CDR2 is ANQGSEA. In nucleotides, the CDR3 is TGCAGCGTTCGGCCAGGAGGAGAAAAACTGTTTTTT. This translates into CSVRPGGEKLFF.